The present entry profiles one T cell receptor beta chain with its context. Its antigen remains unknown. The source of the sample is a study of tumor-infiltrating lymphocytes in primary liver carcinoma. Findings of the study overall: Tumor-adjacent and tumor-blood pairs displayed less overlap than did pairs of tumor regions.

Co-extraction yielded RNA and DNA from roughly 21-30 mg of unsorted bulk tissue. Sampling targeted five separate regions of each tumor, which included the tumor centre. TCR beta cDNA came from approximately 0.55 ug total RNA, primed with a constant-region primer. TCR beta libraries came from three nested multiplex PCR rounds using slightly modified ARM-PCR. Primers for the first two PCR rounds were TRBV1-TRBV30 forward primers and a C-beta reverse primer (about 9 cycles per round). TCRdb called the multiplex PCR reads again in MiXCR, with one record for every CDR3 protein. The sample has some 20,000 distinct CDR3 sequences; 60% to 85% are singletons. V was trimmed by 0 bases and J by 2 bases, leaving 11 bases between them. Germline values: CDR1 ENHRY, CDR2 SYGVKD. This CDR3 region has 16 residues.

This sequence was found in a woman aged 25 to 45 with primary liver carcinoma and hepatitis B virus infection. This rearrangement joins TRBV10-3 to TRBJ2-1, with TRBD2 as a possible D gene (5 bases). Sequencing was carried out using liver tumor tissue from sampling region 4. Subset: tumor region T4, right-lateral pole. The CDR3 loop is CAISESSEGAYNEQFF. In DNA, the CDR3 is TGTGCCATCAGTGAGTCATCAGAGGGAGCCTACAATGAGCAGTTCTTC.